This section outlines one T cell receptor (beta chain) sequence together with its context. The antigen is unknown. Specified treatment: approximately 11-day PBMC culture with coronavirus spike peptide pools or control peptides (ViraFEST assay). ViraFEST sequenced TCRs after peptide-pool expansion of antigen-specific T cells. This sample is drawn from a study of vaccination and CD4 T cells after COVID-19. On the study more broadly: The interval from dose two to post-vaccine sampling had a median of roughly 72 days, and it ranged from 14 to 241. Study-level points and caveats: Spike mono-reactivity was found in 304 of 307 vaccine-specific clones from convalescent patients.

Cultured CD4+ T cells had their DNA profiled by the Oncomine TCR Beta short-read assay. TCRdb analysed the PCR reads with MiXCR anew, one entry per CDR3 protein. The top ten hold roughly 12% of the sample, which has about 14,000 distinct CDR3 sequences, around a third seen once. Sequences were obtained from CD4+ T cells from blood, cultured in vitro. The clonotype was recovered from a human donor who had recovered from COVID-19.

The chain's CDR3 is CASSLGGAGWSEQFF. The CDR3 DNA sequence: TGTGCCAGCAGCTTGGGGGGCGCGGGGTGGAGTGAGCAGTTCTTC. This rearrangement joins TRBV5-8 to TRBJ2-1; maybe TRBD2 (6 bases). The CDR3 length is 15 residues. Germline V gives CDR1 SGHTS, CDR2 YDEGEE. The V and J ends lost 0 bases and 9 bases respectively, with 16 bases between them.